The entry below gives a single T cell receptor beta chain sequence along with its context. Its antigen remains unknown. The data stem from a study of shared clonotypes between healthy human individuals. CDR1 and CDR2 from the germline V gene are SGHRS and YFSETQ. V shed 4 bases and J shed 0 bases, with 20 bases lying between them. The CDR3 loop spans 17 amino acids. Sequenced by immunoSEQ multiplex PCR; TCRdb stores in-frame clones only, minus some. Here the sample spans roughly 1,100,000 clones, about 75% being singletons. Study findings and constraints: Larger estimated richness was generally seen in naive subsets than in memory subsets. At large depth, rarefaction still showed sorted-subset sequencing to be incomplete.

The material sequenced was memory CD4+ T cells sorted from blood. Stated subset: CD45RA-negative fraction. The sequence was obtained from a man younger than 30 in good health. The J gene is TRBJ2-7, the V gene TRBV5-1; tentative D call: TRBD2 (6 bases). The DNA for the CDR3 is TGCGCCAGCAGCCCGATGGGGGGTAGCGCGAGCTCCTACGAGCAGTACTTC. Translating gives CASSPMGGSASSYEQYF.